A single sample is the source of the 6 T cell receptor beta chains below, sequenced in a study of T cell repertoires in cytomegalovirus infection. TCRdb re-analysed the reads in MiXCR, keeping a single row per CDR3 protein. The sample records some 920,000 distinct CDR3 sequences, roughly 31% being singletons. No antigen has been identified for these receptors. The specimen was cultured CD8+ T cells from PBMCs, collected from culture after CMV antigen stimulation. The receptors were gathered from a human donor in good health (CMV status not recorded). Some clones in this sample may be carry-over from other donors' samples.

This clonotype has ten or more counts. This chain connects TRBV7-2 to TRBJ2-7, with 11 bases fitting TRBD2. The CDR3 is 14 residues long. V lost 5 bases and J lost 5; bases outside the gene matches: 5. Germline V gene sequence: CDR1 SGHTA, CDR2 FQGNSA. DNA of the CDR3: TGTGCCAGCAGCCCGACTAGCGGGGTCCACGAGCAGTACGTC. Its translation: CASSPTSGVHEQYV.

This clonotype was detected a few times. The V call is TRBV6-1, the J call TRBJ2-2, with 9 nucleotides matching TRBD1. Looked up from germline, CDR1 is MNHNS and CDR2 is SASEGT. V was pared by 4 bases and J by 0 bases, with 6 bases of the junction left unmatched. The CDR3 loop spans 17 amino acids. The CDR3 nucleotides are TGTGCCAGCAGTGCGACAGGGGGTGGAACGAACACCGGGGAGCTGTTTTTT. Protein sequence: CASSATGGGTNTGELFF.

This chain joins TRBV18 and TRBJ2-7; TRBD2 matches at 12 bases. CDR3 length equals 19 residues. Looked up from germline, CDR1 is KGHSH and CDR2 is LQKENI. V was pared by 2 bases and J by 0 bases, with 11 bases of the junction left unmatched. As DNA, the CDR3 is TGTGCCAGCTCACCAGAACTAGCGGGGGGATTTGACCTCTCCTACGAGCAGTACTTC. Translated: CASSPELAGGFDLSYEQYF. Together with reference TRBV18 and TRBJ2-7, the CDR3 gives the full variable domain: NAGVMQNPRHLVRRRGQEARLRCSPMKGHSHVYWYRQLPEEGLKFMVYLQKENIIDESGMPKERFSAEFPKEGPSILRIQQVVRGDSAAYFCASSPELAGGFDLSYEQYFGPGTRLTVT.

The chain employs TRBV5-8 and TRBJ2-1; 9 bases fit TRBD2. Germline assignment: CDR1 SGHTS and CDR2 YDEGEE. Unmatched junction bases numbered 12, after V lost 1 base and J lost 10 bases. This CDR3 spans 16 amino acids. The CDR3 nucleotides read TGTGCCAGCAGCTTGAGGTCCCAGGTAGCGGGGGCCGAGCAGTTCTTC. Protein: CASSLRSQVAGAEQFF.

The chain carries TRBV29-1 and TRBJ2-1, with D perhaps TRBD1 (5 bases). CDR1 is SQVTM and CDR2 is ANQGSEA in the germline V gene. Trimming cost V 1 base and J 3 bases, with 10 bases left between them. There are 14 residues in the CDR3. The DNA of the CDR3 is TGCAGCGTTGAAGTGCAAGGGGACTACAATGAGCAGTTCTTC. It codes for CSVEVQGDYNEQFF.

The rearrangement links TRBV6-5 to TRBJ2-5; D may be TRBD2 (7 bases). Germline loops: CDR1 MNHEY, CDR2 SVGAGI. The V end was cut by 4 bases, the J end by 5 bases, with 20 bases between. The CDR3 is 16 amino acids. CDR3 protein: CASSFGSGGGGETQYF. Here the CDR3 DNA reads TGTGCCAGCAGTTTTGGTTCGGGGGGCGGGGGTGAGACCCAGTACTTC.